This entry is about one T cell receptor (beta chain). Only a few counts were recorded for this clone. The specificity of this receptor is unknown. The input lacks base qualities; no much larger clone sits a single base away. This sample was taken from a study of beta chain features in type 1 diabetes (dated by TCRdb to 2016 to 2019). Regarding the complete study: Patients and healthy donors did not differ in mean age, gender distribution, total cell number or subset yield. A total of approximately 100 million sorted cells were examined across all samples, and the number of cells per subset was strongly correlated with RNA yield. In the study, TCRB repertoires of sorted circulating CD4+ T cell subsets from recently diagnosed type 1 diabetes patients were compared with those of matched healthy donors. Regulatory and stem cell-like memory subsets were obtained from only 8 patients and roughly eight healthy donors, while naive and central memory subsets were obtained from all 28 donors.

Summary of the overall study and its limitations: Because small numbers of individuals were included in the HLA sub-analyses, any influence of HLA type on TCRB rearrangement was left unresolved. Because cDNA was sequenced instead of genomic DNA, activated cells with high expression could be over-represented, although the groups did not differ in activation or CD3 levels. Fewer insertions and more nucleotide deletions at VDJ recombination sites were observed in patients with type 1 diabetes, implying thymic rearrangement abnormalities. The naive, central memory and regulatory TCRB repertoires appeared to resemble one another more closely among patients than among healthy donors. A moderate but significant shortening of TCRB CDR3 length was observed in type 1 diabetes patients in all four CD4+ subsets. Shorter templates might be favored by PCR, yet because patient and control samples were amplified and corrected together, any such skew would affect both groups equally.

The entire amount of isolated RNA was reverse transcribed using the High Capacity cDNA Reverse Transcription Kit, so the sequenced TCRB transcripts were expressed ones. Deep immunoSEQ sequencing was performed on naive, central memory and regulatory T cell samples, with an average of roughly 3.5 million total reads per sample. Sorted cells were lysed in RLT buffer, and RNA was extracted using DNase-treated RNeasy Micro or Mini kits according to cell number. To prevent cross-contamination, each cell subset was processed individually, whereas patient and healthy donor samples were processed jointly. The immunoSEQ multiplex PCR was used to amplify TCRB sequences from cDNA, generating 87-bp fragments that spanned the CDR3 region. The amplicons were sequenced using the Illumina HiSeq platform. Turning to the authors' computational methods: Synthetic template baselines were used to correct PCR bias computationally, reads within Hamming distance 2 were collapsed, and singletons that could not be merged were discarded. Reads were aligned to IMGT to assign V, D and J genes, CDR3 length, and insertions or deletions at six rearrangement sites. Within each subset, clonotype counts were normalized to sorted cell number, after which true diversity and Gini coefficients were computed with the tcR R package. The overlap coefficient, calculated on TCRB nucleotide sequences, was used to quantify repertoire sharing. TCRdb's version of the immuneACCESS table is confined to in-frame rearrangements and falls short of the full clone set. An unresolved V gene accounts for under half of the shortfall where checked; the remainder is of unknown origin. Clone size and V and J calls were adopted from that table, with D and trimming inferred from the DNA. In this sample the table shows under 55,000 clones, approximately 45% of which occur a single time. In total, the top ten clones hold around 1.5% of the sample.

Each donor gave one peripheral blood draw, about 110 mL on average, collected into heparinised tubes. Using a panel that included CD45RO, CCR7, CD25, CD127, CD95 and CD27, naive, central memory, regulatory and stem cell-like memory CD4+ T cells were sorted on a BD FACSAria II. Every sorted population had a purity above 95%. PBMCs were isolated right away by Lymphoprep density gradient centrifugation and were stained directly, without culture. So that batch effects would be minimized, each experiment stained and sorted samples in pairs, pairing one healthy donor with one patient. A distance of 25 bases separates the germline ends of V and J, which lose 3 bases and 5 bases respectively. From the cysteine through the phenylalanine, the CDR3 covers 18 amino acids. The CDR3 DNA has 54 bases and is translated from base 1. CDR1 and CDR2 are drawn from the germline V gene (reference sequence): SEHNR, FQNEAQ.

The chain is assembled from TRBV7-9 and TRBJ1-1; the D gene identity is not certain. The material sequenced was Tregs from blood. Explained via the paper, the cell subset or site label denotes: regulatory CD4+ T cells. The sequence came from a man aged 25-45 years with type 1 diabetes. The CDR3 in this case is CASSFERGTHPLQTEAFF. The nucleotide sequence is given as TGTGCCAGCAGCTTTGAAAGAGGCACCCACCCTTTGCAAACTGAAGCTTTCTTT.